This paragraph covers one TCR beta chain sequence. Its antigen is as yet unknown. This entry comes from a study of Tregs in tolerant kidney transplant recipients. Across the whole study: The nonmyeloablative bone marrow transplants came from related graft donors, with transient mixed chimerism.

Findings and limits, study-wide: Activated donor B cell expansion appeared to reveal the most relevant donor-specific TCRbeta repertoire. Biological reproducibility was not directly addressed in this study.

The repertoire was sequenced with immunoSEQ multiplex PCR; TCRdb's copy has only in-frame clones and lacks some. Here the sample spans about 94,000 clones, approximately 94% being singletons. Germline V gene lookup returns CDR1 LNHDA and CDR2 SQIVND (reference sequence). The V gene end was trimmed by 5 bases and the J gene end by 7 bases; junction bases not matched to a gene: 14. The CDR3 runs to 16 residues. The sample consisted of CD4+ T cells from blood, taken before the transplant. The origin of this receptor is a human donor who received a combined kidney and bone marrow transplant. This rearrangement joins TRBV19 to TRBJ1-5; TRBD1 agrees at 7 bases. The chain's CDR3 is CASSVPGQWQGQPQHF. CDR3 sequence (DNA): TGTGCCAGTAGTGTCCCGGGACAGTGGCAGGGGCAGCCCCAGCATTTT.